The source of this T cell receptor beta chain is a study of T cells in Graves' hyperthyroidism and ophthalmopathy. TCR beta CDR3 region amplification was performed from RNA transcripts. TCR CDR3 underwent first-round RT-PCR with the HTBI primer set. MiXCR was run by TCRdb on the multiplex PCR reads, yielding one entry per CDR3 protein. The table lists roughly 660,000 distinct CDR3 sequences, roughly 17% of them singletons. V lost 7 bases, J lost 0 bases, and 10 bases lay in between. The CDR3 extends over 14 amino acids. The germline CDR1 and CDR2 sequences are SGDLS and YYNGEE. The sample was blood. This sequence was found in a man over 45 with Graves' hyperthyroidism. V and J are TRBV9 and TRBJ2-2; D gene ambiguous. CDR3 sequence (DNA): TGTGCCAGCCGTTACAGCGCGAACACCGGGGAGCTGTTTTTT. Encoded protein: CASRYSANTGELFF.